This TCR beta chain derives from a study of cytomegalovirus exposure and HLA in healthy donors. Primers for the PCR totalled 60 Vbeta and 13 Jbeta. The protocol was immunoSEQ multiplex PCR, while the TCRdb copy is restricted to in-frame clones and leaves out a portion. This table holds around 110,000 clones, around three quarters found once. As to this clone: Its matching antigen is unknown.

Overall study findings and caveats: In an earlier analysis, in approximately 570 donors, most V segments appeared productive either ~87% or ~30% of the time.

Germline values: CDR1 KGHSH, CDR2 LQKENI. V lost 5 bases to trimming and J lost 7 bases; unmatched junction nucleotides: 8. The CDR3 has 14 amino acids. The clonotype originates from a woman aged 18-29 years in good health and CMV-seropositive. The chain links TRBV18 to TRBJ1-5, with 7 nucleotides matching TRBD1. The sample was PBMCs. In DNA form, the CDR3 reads TGTGCCAGCTCAACCGACAGGGAGGACCAGCCCCAGCATTTT. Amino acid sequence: CASSTDREDQPQHF.